This T cell receptor beta chain came from a study of blood T cell repertoires in COVID-19. TCRdb's table, derived via immunoSEQ multiplex PCR, lists solely in-frame clones and lacks some. The top ten clones hold 4% of a sample with 200,000 to 300,000 clones, just under 90% of them seen once. V was trimmed by 6 bases and J by 2 bases, leaving 14 bases between them. The length of the CDR3 is 15 residues. The germline CDR1 and CDR2 sequences are MNHEY and SMNVEV (reference sequence). The V call is TRBV27, the J call TRBJ1-3; TRBD1 might be the D (6 bases). The sequence came from a woman aged 30 to 39 with acute COVID-19. Sequenced material: PBMCs or T cells enriched from blood (not recorded which). The CDR3 DNA is TGTGCCAGCAGCCAAAACAGACAGGCTGGAAACACCATATATTTT. It specifies CASSQNRQAGNTIYF.